One sample yielded the 26 T cell receptor beta chains listed below, sequenced in a study of shared clonotypes between healthy human individuals. The data were produced by immunoSEQ multiplex PCR, yet TCRdb's version contains in-frame clones alone and is incomplete. The sample comprises about 470,000 clones, about 76% of which are singletons, and 13% rests with the top ten. The sequenced sample was PBMCs. The source is a woman in her forties in good health. Some clones in this sample may be carry-over from other donors' samples.

This chain uses TRBV5-1 with TRBJ2-5; the match to TRBD1 covers 10 bases. The trim removed 4 bases at V and 3 bases at J, leaving 9 bases unmatched. The CDR3 totals 16 residues. The germline gives CDR1 SGHRS, CDR2 YFSETQ. The CDR3, as DNA: TGCGCCAGCAGCCTTGCCCCCGGACAGGGGGAAGAGACCCAGTACTTC. Its translation: CASSLAPGQGEETQYF.

The CDR3 region is CASSVGTSGLGELFF. In nucleotides, the CDR3 is TGTGCCAGTAGTGTCGGGACTAGCGGGTTGGGGGAGCTGTTTTTT. The chain employs TRBV19 and TRBJ2-2, with TRBD2 matching over 12 bases. CDR1 and CDR2 (germline): LNHDA, SQIVND (reference sequence). The V segment lost 5 bases and the J segment 8 bases; nucleotides outside the gene matches: 6. The CDR3 totals 15 residues.

This clone was observed a single time. This chain uses TRBV11-2 with TRBJ2-2; 7 nucleotides agree with TRBD2. The CDR3 sequence is 15 residues long. CDR1 and CDR2 (germline): SGHAT, FQNNGV. Germline trimming cut 0 bases from V and 5 bases from J; bases unmatched to any gene: 3. The CDR3 spells CASSLETSDTGELFF. The CDR3 DNA sequence: TGTGCCAGCAGCTTAGAAACTAGCGATACCGGGGAGCTGTTTTTT.

V and J are TRBV11-2 and TRBJ2-1, with TRBD1 matching over 8 bases. This CDR3 is 14 amino acids long. Looked up from germline, CDR1 is SGHAT and CDR2 is FQNNGV. After removal of 5 bases from V and 6 bases from J, the junction contained 6 bases not matched to a gene. The CDR3 protein is CASSGQGFGNEQFF. The CDR3, as DNA: TGTGCCAGCAGCGGACAGGGTTTTGGCAATGAGCAGTTCTTC.

With respect to this clone: A much larger clone lies one base from this, so it may be a read error. This chain connects TRBV5-6 to TRBJ2-1; D is perhaps TRBD1 or TRBD2 (5 bases each). Looked up from germline, CDR1 is SGHDT and CDR2 is YYEEEE. V was clipped by 0 bases and J by 4 bases, with 5 bases between them. CDR3 length: 13 amino acids. The CDR3: CASSLGGYNEQFF. CDR3 DNA sequence: TGTGCCAGCAGCTTGGGGGGGTACAATGAGCAGTTCTTC.

The chain joins TRBV14 to TRBJ2-1; D possibly corresponds to TRBD2 (6 bases). V lost 4 bases, J lost 3 bases, and 19 bases lay in between. This CDR3 spans 17 amino acids. The germline V gene encodes CDR1 SGHDN and CDR2 FVKESK. The CDR3 DNA reads as TGTGCCAGCAGCCCCCGAGGGAGTAGCGGAAGCTACAATGAGCAGTTCTTC. It encodes CASSPRGSSGSYNEQFF.

The chain uses TRBV5-4 and TRBJ2-2, with TRBD2 identical over 9 bases. J gave up 2 bases and V 9 bases, and 5 bases lay outside the gene matches. The germline CDR1 and CDR2 sequences are SGHNT and YYREEE (reference sequence). This CDR3 spans 14 amino acids. CDR3 bases: TGTGCCACCAAAGGGACTAGCAACACCGGGGAGCTGTTTTTT. This codes for CATKGTSNTGELFF.

This sequence joins TRBV4-3 and TRBJ2-1, with 10 nucleotides matching TRBD2. Losses at the gene ends were 0 bases for V and 8 bases for J; bases not matched to a gene: 7. The CDR3 has 16 residues. Germline V CDR1 and CDR2: LGHNA, YSLEER. The CDR3 loop reads CASSQDSSSGSYEQFF. For the CDR3, the DNA is TGCGCCAGCAGCCAAGATAGCTCTAGCGGGAGCTATGAGCAGTTCTTC.

The chain joins TRBV19 to TRBJ2-3, with D perhaps TRBD1 or TRBD2 (5 bases each). This CDR3 is 15 amino acids long. Per the germline V gene, CDR1 is LNHDA and CDR2 is SQIVND (reference sequence). V lost 1 base and J 4 bases, leaving 12 bases between the germline ends. The CDR3 here is CASSIGRDPADTQYF. The CDR3 DNA reads TGTGCCAGTAGTATAGGCAGGGACCCTGCAGATACGCAGTATTTT. Filled out from reference TRBV19 and TRBJ2-3, the complete variable domain reads DGGITQSPKYLFRKEGQNVTLSCEQNLNHDAMYWYRQDPGQGLRLIYYSQIVNDFQKGDIAEGYSVSREKKESFPLTVTSAQKNPTAFYLCASSIGRDPADTQYFGPGTRLTVL.

As to this clone: A junction boundary mismatches the germline segment, possibly from a read error. J is TRBJ2-7 and V is TRBV5-1, with D possibly matching TRBD2 (5 bases). Germline assignment: CDR1 SGHRS and CDR2 YFSETQ. The CDR3 is 13 residues long. CDR3: CASRLDLAYEQYF. The DNA for the CDR3 is TGCGCCAGCAGATTGGACTTAGCCTACGAGCAGTACTTC. The full variable domain, in which reference TRBV5-1 and TRBJ2-7 provide the parts outside the CDR3, is KAGVTQTPRYLIKTRGQQVTLSCSPISGHRSVSWYQQTPGQGLQFLFEYFSETQRNKGNFPGRFSGRQFSNSRSEMNVSTLELGDSALYLCASRLDLAYEQYFGPGTRLTVT.

This clone was found a few times. The chain is built from TRBV5-4 and TRBJ1-1; TRBD1 is a possible D gene (6 bases). This CDR3 has 12 amino acids. Germline V gene data show CDR1 as SGHNT and CDR2 as YYREEE (reference sequence). The germline V and J ends were trimmed by 4 bases and 8 bases, with 12 bases remaining between them. CDR3 protein: CASSLSQGEAFF. The DNA of the CDR3 is TGTGCCAGCAGCCTAAGCCAGGGGGAAGCTTTCTTT.

The chain links TRBV6-1 to TRBJ1-5, with no clear D. CDR1 MNHNS and CDR2 SASEGT come from the germline V gene. The CDR3 is 15 amino acids. Deletions cut 7 bases from V and 6 bases from J, with 19 bases between. In nucleotides, the CDR3 is TGTGCCAGCAATGGGAGTGGCCGGGAGTCTCAGCCCCAGCATTTT. Protein sequence: CASNGSGRESQPQHF.

This clone came up a few times. V gene TRBV14 combines with J gene TRBJ2-2; 9 bases match TRBD2. The CDR3 loop spans 16 amino acids. The V gene's germline CDR1 is SGHDN and CDR2 FVKESK. Germline trimming cut 5 bases from V and 6 bases from J; bases unmatched to any gene: 10. The CDR3 reads CASSKGGSGRAGELFF. The CDR3 nucleotides are TGTGCCAGCAGCAAAGGGGGTAGCGGGAGAGCCGGGGAGCTGTTTTTT.

This chain joins TRBV19 and TRBJ1-1, with 7 bases that match TRBD1. This CDR3 region has 12 residues. The V segment lost 3 bases and the J segment 11 bases; nucleotides outside the gene matches: 6. Germline V gene data show CDR1 as LNHDA and CDR2 as SQIVND (reference sequence). The CDR3 protein is CASSIREGAAFF. The CDR3 DNA is TGTGCCAGTAGTATTCGTGAGGGGGCCGCTTTCTTT.

The V call is TRBV19, the J call TRBJ2-1; 8 bases are shared with TRBD2. The CDR3 loop spans 16 amino acids. V lost 4 bases and J lost 7; bases outside the gene matches: 12. Germline CDR1 LNHDA, CDR2 SQIVND (reference sequence). The CDR3 DNA sequence: TGTGCCAGTAGTAGTCCCGTGAGCGGGAGAAGAAATGAGCAGTTCTTC. This encodes CASSSPVSGRRNEQFF.

V usage is TRBV19 and J usage is TRBJ1-2; 7 positions match TRBD1. The junction had 10 bases not matched to a gene; V was cut back by 7 bases and J by 8 bases. Germline V gene data show CDR1 as LNHDA and CDR2 as SQIVND (reference sequence). The CDR3 runs 13 residues. The CDR3 is CASTLHRDSGYTF. The CDR3 DNA is TGTGCCAGTACCCTTCACCGGGACAGCGGCTACACCTTC.

The chain uses TRBV5-1 and TRBJ2-1; 7 positions agree with TRBD2. The germline V gene encodes CDR1 SGHRS and CDR2 YFSETQ. Trimming cost V 4 bases and J 2 bases; bases outside gene matches: 6. This CDR3 contains 15 residues. The CDR3 reads CASSMAGVTYNEQFF. Here the CDR3 DNA reads TGCGCCAGCAGCATGGCGGGAGTAACCTACAATGAGCAGTTCTTC.

The chain couples TRBV7-9 to TRBJ2-1; 8 nucleotides align to TRBD2. The J segment lost 1 base and the V segment lost 5 bases, leaving 7 bases of the junction unmatched. The CDR3 runs 16 residues. Germline V CDR1 and CDR2: SEHNR, FQNEAQ (reference sequence). The CDR3 coding sequence is TGTGCCAGCAGCATCCAACTAGCGGTTTCCTACAATGAGCAGTTCTTC. Its translation is CASSIQLAVSYNEQFF.

The chain carries TRBV13 and TRBJ1-1; 8 bases map to TRBD1. The trim removed 0 bases at V and 7 bases at J, leaving 7 bases unmatched. The CDR3 totals 15 residues. CDR1 is PRHDT, CDR2 FYEKMQ, per germline (reference sequence). Written as DNA, the CDR3 is TGTGCCAGCAGCTTAGGGACAGGGGTCGGTTATGAAGCTTTCTTT. The encoded protein is CASSLGTGVGYEAFF.

The chain is built from TRBV30 and TRBJ2-3; possible D gene TRBD2, 5 bases. V dropped 4 bases and J dropped 1 base, with 9 bases sitting between them. The CDR3 runs to 13 residues. The germline CDR1 and CDR2 sequences are GTSNPN and SVGIG (reference sequence). CDR3 bases: TGTGCCTGGAACGAGGGCGGCACAGATACGCAGTATTTT. Translation gives CAWNEGGTDTQYF.

The J gene is TRBJ1-4, the V gene TRBV29-1; no reliable D call. Germline V gene sequence: CDR1 SQVTM, CDR2 ANQGSEA. The CDR3 runs to 11 residues. V shed 7 bases and J shed 5 bases, with 8 bases lying between them. The CDR3 region has the DNA TGCAGCGGTTACACGAATGAAAAACTGTTTTTT. Translated, it gives CSGYTNEKLFF.

This clone was detected once. The chain uses TRBV7-2 and TRBJ1-4; D unclear. Looked up from germline, CDR1 is SGHTA and CDR2 is FQGNSA. V shed 0 bases and J shed 4 bases, with 3 bases lying between them. This CDR3 has 13 amino acids. CDR3 region: CASSLAYNEKLFF. In nucleotides, the CDR3 is TGTGCCAGCAGCTTAGCTTATAATGAAAAACTGTTTTTT.

This clone has a handful of counts. CDR3 in amino acids: CASSPAGVGTDTQYF. DNA of the CDR3: TGTGCCAGCAGCCCAGCGGGAGTAGGCACAGATACGCAGTATTTT. The chain combines TRBV6-1 with TRBJ2-3; 8 bases are a match to TRBD2. This CDR3 comprises 15 residues. The V gene end was trimmed by 6 bases and the J gene end by 1 base; junction bases not matched to a gene: 6. Looked up from germline, CDR1 is MNHNS and CDR2 is SASEGT.

In its sample, this clone was seen many times. This rearrangement joins TRBV5-6 to TRBJ2-7; no reliable D call. V shed 0 bases and J shed 7 bases, with 14 bases lying between them. This CDR3 region has 14 residues. Germline CDR1 SGHDT, CDR2 YYEEEE. The CDR3 loop is CASSLGRGFGEQYF. In DNA form, the CDR3 reads TGTGCCAGCAGCTTGGGGCGCGGTTTCGGGGAGCAGTACTTC.

This clone was counted once. The J gene is TRBJ2-1, the V gene TRBV4-2, with D perhaps being TRBD1 or TRBD2 (5 bases each). CDR3 length: 15 amino acids. V lost 1 base to trimming and J lost 9 bases, with 16 bases between them. CDR1 and CDR2 (germline): LGHNA, YNFKEQ. CDR3 sequence (DNA): TGTGCCAGCAGCCAAGGTCTCGGCGAGAGGGGTGAGCAGTTCTTC. The encoded protein is CASSQGLGERGEQFF.

The CDR3 nucleotides read TGTGCCAGCAGTTACTCTTTCAGGGGTGCTGGCTACACCTTC. Amino acids: CASSYSFRGAGYTF. The chain links TRBV6-5 to TRBJ1-2, with D tentatively TRBD1 (6 bases). This CDR3 spans 14 amino acids. Trimming took off 0 bases at V and 7 bases at J, with 12 bases between the two ends. In germline, CDR1 is MNHEY, CDR2 SVGAGI.